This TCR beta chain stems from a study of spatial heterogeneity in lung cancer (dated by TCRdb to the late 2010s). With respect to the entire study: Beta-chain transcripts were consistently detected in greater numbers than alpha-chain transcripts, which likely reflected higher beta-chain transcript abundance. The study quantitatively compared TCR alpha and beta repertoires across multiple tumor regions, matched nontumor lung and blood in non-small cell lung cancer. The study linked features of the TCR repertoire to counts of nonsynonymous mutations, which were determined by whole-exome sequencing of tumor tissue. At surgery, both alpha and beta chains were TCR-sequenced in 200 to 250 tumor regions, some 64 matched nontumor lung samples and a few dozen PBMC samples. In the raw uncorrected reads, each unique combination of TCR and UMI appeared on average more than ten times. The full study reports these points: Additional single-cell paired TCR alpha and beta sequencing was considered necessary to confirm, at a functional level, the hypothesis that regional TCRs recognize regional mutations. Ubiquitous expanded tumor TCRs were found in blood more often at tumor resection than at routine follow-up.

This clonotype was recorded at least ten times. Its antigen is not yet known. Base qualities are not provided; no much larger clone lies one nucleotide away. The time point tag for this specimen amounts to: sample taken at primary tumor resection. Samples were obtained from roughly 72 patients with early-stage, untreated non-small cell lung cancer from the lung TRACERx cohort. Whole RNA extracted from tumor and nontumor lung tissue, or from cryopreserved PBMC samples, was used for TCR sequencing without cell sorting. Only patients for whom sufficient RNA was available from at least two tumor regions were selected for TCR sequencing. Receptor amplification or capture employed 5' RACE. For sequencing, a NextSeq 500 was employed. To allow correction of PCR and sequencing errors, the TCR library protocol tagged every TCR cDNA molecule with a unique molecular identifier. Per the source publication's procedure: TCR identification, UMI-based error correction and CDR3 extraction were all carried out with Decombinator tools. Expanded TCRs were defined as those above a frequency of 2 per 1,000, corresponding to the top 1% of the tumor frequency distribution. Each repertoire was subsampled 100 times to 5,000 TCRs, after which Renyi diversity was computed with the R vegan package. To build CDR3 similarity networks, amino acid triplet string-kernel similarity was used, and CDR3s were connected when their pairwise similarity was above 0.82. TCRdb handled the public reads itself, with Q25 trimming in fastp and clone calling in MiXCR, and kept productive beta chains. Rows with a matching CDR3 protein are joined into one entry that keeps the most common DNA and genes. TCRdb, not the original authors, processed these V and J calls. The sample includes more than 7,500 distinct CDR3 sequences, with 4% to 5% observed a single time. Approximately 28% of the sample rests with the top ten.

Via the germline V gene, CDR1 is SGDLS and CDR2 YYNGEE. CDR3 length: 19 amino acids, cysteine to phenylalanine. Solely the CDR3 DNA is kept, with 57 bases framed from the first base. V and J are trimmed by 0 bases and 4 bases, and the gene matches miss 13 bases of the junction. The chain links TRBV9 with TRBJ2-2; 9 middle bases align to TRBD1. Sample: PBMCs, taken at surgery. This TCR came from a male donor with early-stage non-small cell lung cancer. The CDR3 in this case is CASSVAPGTGTEGTGELFF. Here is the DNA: TGTGCCAGCAGCGTAGCCCCCGGGACAGGGACTGAGGGCACCGGGGAGCTGTTTTTT.